The clone carrying this T cell receptor beta chain was observed at least ten times. The antigen remains undetermined. The source material, RNA transcripts, was used to amplify TCR beta CDR3 regions. The primer set for the first-round RT-PCR of the TCR CDR3 was HTBI. MiXCR, run by TCRdb on the multiplex PCR reads, gives a single entry per CDR3 protein. The table has about 420,000 distinct CDR3 sequences, around 16% seen once; the top ten hold 14%. This sample was included in a study of T cells in Graves' hyperthyroidism and ophthalmopathy. The study's findings and limits: Researchers report that a 13 V-J model separated ophthalmopathy from stable hyperthyroidism. Expanded thyroid clonotypes (above 0.001) were mostly also found in blood.

The CDR3 is 15 residues long. Germline V gives CDR1 SGHRS, CDR2 YFSETQ. The V segment lost 4 bases and the J segment 3 bases; nucleotides outside the gene matches: 7. The hyperthyroidism patients had all been newly diagnosed, and their disease duration was under 2 months. Their ages ranged from 18 to 65 years. Fresh 10 ml peripheral blood yielded PBMCs. Sequencing was performed on blood. The chain uses TRBV5-1 and TRBJ2-3; 8 bases map to TRBD1. This clonotype was sampled from a woman aged 18-30 years with Graves' hyperthyroidism. DNA of the CDR3: TGCGCCAGCAGCATTCAGGGGGCAAGGACAGATACGCAGTATTTT. Residues: CASSIQGARTDTQYF.